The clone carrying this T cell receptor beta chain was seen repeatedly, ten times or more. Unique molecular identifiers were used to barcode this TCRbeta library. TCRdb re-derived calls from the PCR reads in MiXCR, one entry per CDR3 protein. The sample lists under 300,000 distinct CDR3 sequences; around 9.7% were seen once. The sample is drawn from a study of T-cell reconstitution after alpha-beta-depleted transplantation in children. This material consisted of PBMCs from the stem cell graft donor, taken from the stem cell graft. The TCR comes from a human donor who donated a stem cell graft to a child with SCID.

CDR3 sequence reads: CASSSSSYNEQFF. CDR3 nucleotides: TGCGCCAGCAGCTCGAGCTCCTACAATGAGCAGTTCTTC. The chain uses TRBV5-1 and TRBJ2-1; D gene uncertain. CDR1 and CDR2 from the germline V gene are SGHRS and YFSETQ. The CDR3 has 13 residues. V lost 3 bases and J lost 0, with 4 bases in between.